This T cell receptor (beta chain) was identified during a study of early T cells in non-severe SARS-CoV-2 infection. Germline CDR1 is SGDLS and CDR2 is YYNGEE. There are 12 residues in the CDR3. V lost 3 bases and J lost 5, with 5 bases in between. TCRdb fed the 5' RACE reads into MiXCR, producing one record per CDR3 protein. The sample records around 84,000 distinct CDR3 sequences, 8% to 13% being singletons. This clonotype was seen at least ten times. This chain links TRBV9 with TRBJ2-2, with TRBD1 as a possible D gene (5 bases). This specimen consisted of whole blood, obtained at baseline. The clonotype was recovered from an adult who was a healthcare worker with PCR-confirmed SARS-CoV-2 infection or an uninfected control (not recorded which). CDR3: CASSDRTGELFF. In DNA form, the CDR3 reads TGTGCCAGCAGCGACAGGACCGGGGAGCTGTTTTTT.